These T cell receptor beta chains were read from a single sample in a study of blood T cell repertoires in COVID-19. The repertoire was sequenced with immunoSEQ multiplex PCR; TCRdb's copy has only in-frame clones and lacks some. The table lists 250,000 to 300,000 clones, approximately 90% of them singletons. The sample comprised peripheral blood. The source of these receptors is a woman aged 35 to 49 with acute or convalescent COVID-19. Each CDR3 is given with its conserved first and last residue. Fields, in order: J gene, clone size, D gene, CDR3 length, V gene, CDR3 protein, CDR3 DNA. The D gene is left open where the match is weak. Clone size is given for some rows only: seen once, a few or many times, or a class if the clone is expanded.

j_call: TRBJ1-2; clone_size: -; d_call: -; cdr3_length: 15; v_call: TRBV4-2; cdr3_aa: CASSQEWVGVRGYTF; cdr3_nt: TGTGCCAGCAGCCAAGAGTGGGTAGGGGTGAGGGGCTACACCTTC
j_call: TRBJ1-2; clone_size: -; d_call: TRBD1; cdr3_length: 13; v_call: TRBV12-3/TRBV12-4; cdr3_aa: CASSQGQFYGYTF; cdr3_nt: TGTGCCAGCAGCCAGGGACAGTTCTATGGCTACACCTTC
j_call: TRBJ2-6; clone_size: -; d_call: -; cdr3_length: 17; v_call: TRBV5-1; cdr3_aa: CASSFQGRLVGANVLTF; cdr3_nt: TGCGCCAGCAGCTTTCAGGGGCGGTTAGTTGGGGCCAACGTCCTGACTTTC
j_call: TRBJ1-2; clone_size: -; d_call: -; cdr3_length: 14; v_call: TRBV14; cdr3_aa: CASSQVRGVRGYTF; cdr3_nt: TGTGCCAGCAGCCAAGTGCGGGGGGTAAGAGGCTACACCTTC
j_call: TRBJ1-4; clone_size: -; d_call: -; cdr3_length: 13; v_call: TRBV27; cdr3_aa: CASSFRRNEKLFF; cdr3_nt: TGTGCCAGCAGTTTCCGCAGGAATGAAAAACTGTTTTTT
j_call: TRBJ1-1; clone_size: -; d_call: -; cdr3_length: 15; v_call: TRBV6-5; cdr3_aa: CASSYSKTFNTEAFF; cdr3_nt: TGTGCCAGCAGTTACTCGAAGACTTTCAACACTGAAGCTTTCTTT
j_call: TRBJ2-1; clone_size: -; d_call: TRBD2; cdr3_length: 17; v_call: TRBV9; cdr3_aa: CASSVRVKAGGLNEQFF; cdr3_nt: TGTGCCAGCAGCGTGAGGGTCAAAGCGGGGGGGTTGAATGAGCAGTTCTTC
j_call: TRBJ1-3; clone_size: -; d_call: -; cdr3_length: 15; v_call: TRBV6-5; cdr3_aa: CASSYQRGAGNTIYF; cdr3_nt: TGTGCCAGCAGTTACCAAAGGGGTGCTGGAAACACCATATATTTT
j_call: TRBJ1-1; clone_size: -; d_call: -; cdr3_length: 13; v_call: TRBV5-1; cdr3_aa: CASRRGTNTEAFF; cdr3_nt: TGCGCCAGCAGGAGGGGGACGAACACTGAAGCTTTCTTT
j_call: TRBJ1-2; clone_size: -; d_call: -; cdr3_length: 13; v_call: TRBV15; cdr3_aa: CATSRGANYGYTF; cdr3_nt: TGTGCCACCAGCAGGGGAGCTAACTATGGCTACACCTTC
j_call: TRBJ1-1; clone_size: -; d_call: -; cdr3_length: 13; v_call: TRBV29-1; cdr3_aa: CSVEWQGNTEAFF; cdr3_nt: TGCAGCGTTGAATGGCAGGGGAACACTGAAGCTTTCTTT
j_call: TRBJ1-2; clone_size: -; d_call: -; cdr3_length: 16; v_call: TRBV7-9; cdr3_aa: CASSSLGQSNPYGYTF; cdr3_nt: TGTGCCAGCAGCTCCCTGGGGCAGTCGAACCCATATGGCTACACCTTC
j_call: TRBJ1-1; clone_size: once; d_call: -; cdr3_length: 13; v_call: TRBV3-1/TRBV3-2; cdr3_aa: CASSQPRNTEAFF; cdr3_nt: TGTGCCAGCAGCCAGCCCAGGAACACTGAAGCTTTCTTT
j_call: TRBJ2-1; clone_size: -; d_call: TRBD2; cdr3_length: 14; v_call: TRBV7-9; cdr3_aa: CASSLVAGGHEQFF; cdr3_nt: TGTGCCAGCAGCTTGGTAGCGGGGGGGCATGAGCAGTTCTTC
j_call: TRBJ1-1; clone_size: -; d_call: -; cdr3_length: 16; v_call: TRBV18; cdr3_aa: CASSPPGQPLNTEAFF; cdr3_nt: TGTGCCAGCTCACCTCCCGGACAGCCGCTGAACACTGAAGCTTTCTTT
j_call: TRBJ1-4; clone_size: -; d_call: TRBD1; cdr3_length: 14; v_call: TRBV6-5; cdr3_aa: CASSRTGSGEKLFF; cdr3_nt: TGTGCCAGCAGCCGGACAGGCTCTGGAGAAAAACTGTTTTTT
j_call: TRBJ1-2; clone_size: -; d_call: TRBD1; cdr3_length: 14; v_call: TRBV2; cdr3_aa: CASSATGDSHGYTF; cdr3_nt: TGTGCCAGCAGTGCAACAGGGGATTCGCACGGCTACACCTTC
j_call: TRBJ1-5; clone_size: -; d_call: -; cdr3_length: 16; v_call: TRBV6-5; cdr3_aa: CASSSITGGGNQPQHF; cdr3_nt: TGTGCCAGCAGTTCTATAACAGGAGGGGGCAATCAGCCCCAGCATTTT